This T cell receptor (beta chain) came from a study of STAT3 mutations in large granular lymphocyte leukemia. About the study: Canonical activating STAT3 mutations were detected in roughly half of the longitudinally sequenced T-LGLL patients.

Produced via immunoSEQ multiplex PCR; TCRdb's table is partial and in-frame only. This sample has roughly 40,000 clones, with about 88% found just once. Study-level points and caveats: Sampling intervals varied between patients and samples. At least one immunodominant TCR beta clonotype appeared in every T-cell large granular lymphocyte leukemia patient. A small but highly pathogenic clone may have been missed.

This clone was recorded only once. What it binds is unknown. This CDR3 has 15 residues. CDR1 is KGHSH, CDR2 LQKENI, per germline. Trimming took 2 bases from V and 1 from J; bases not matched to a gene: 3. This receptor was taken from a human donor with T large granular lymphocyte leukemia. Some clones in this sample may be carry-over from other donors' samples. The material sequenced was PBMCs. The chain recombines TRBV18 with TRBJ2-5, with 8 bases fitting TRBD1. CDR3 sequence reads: CASSPVTGAQETQYF. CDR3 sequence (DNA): TGTGCCAGCTCACCAGTGACAGGGGCCCAAGAGACCCAGTACTTC.